This passage covers 32 T cell receptor beta chains from one sample sequenced in a study of cytomegalovirus exposure and HLA in healthy donors. This PCR relied on a set of 60 Vbeta primers and 13 Jbeta primers. TCRdb's table, derived via immunoSEQ multiplex PCR, lists solely in-frame clones and lacks some. The profile covers about 190,000 clones, with about 77% appearing a single time and 2.1% taken by the ten largest. The sequenced sample consisted of PBMCs. These receptors were obtained from a woman aged 25 to 39 in good health and CMV-seropositive.

The rearrangement uses TRBV7-2 and TRBJ2-7; 9 bases map to TRBD1. This CDR3 contains 14 residues. Trimming removed 1 base from V and 3 bases from J; junction bases left unmatched: 1. Germline V gene data show CDR1 as SGHTA and CDR2 as FQGNSA. The CDR3 sequence: CASSLVGQGYEQYF. In DNA, the CDR3 is TGTGCCAGCAGCTTAGTGGGACAGGGCTACGAGCAGTACTTC.

This clone was found once. The rearrangement uses TRBV6-5 and TRBJ1-2, with D unresolved. V was trimmed by 7 bases and J by 2 bases, leaving 11 bases between them. This CDR3 comprises 13 residues. The germline V gene has CDR1 MNHEY and CDR2 SVGAGI. The CDR3, as DNA: TGTGCCAGCACCAGAGGATTGAACTATGGCTACACCTTC. Encoded protein: CASTRGLNYGYTF.

The chain combines TRBV6-6 with TRBJ2-7; 7 positions match TRBD1. The junction had 5 bases not matched to a gene; V was cut back by 0 bases and J by 0 bases. The CDR3 has 16 residues. Germline CDR1 reads MNHNY; CDR2 reads SVGAGI (reference sequence). This CDR3 is CASSYSDRVSSYEQYF. In DNA form, the CDR3 reads TGTGCCAGCAGTTACTCCGACAGGGTGAGCTCCTACGAGCAGTACTTC.

This rearrangement joins TRBV20-1 to TRBJ2-1; D call uncertain. CDR3 length: 11 amino acids. The germline V gene has CDR1 DFQATT and CDR2 SNEGSKA (reference sequence). Trimming took 1 base from V and 7 from J, leaving 5 bases between them. The CDR3 loop is CSARGDNEQFF. The CDR3 region has the DNA TGCAGTGCTAGAGGCGATAATGAGCAGTTCTTC.

The rearrangement links TRBV27 to TRBJ2-7, with 12 bases that match TRBD2. Germline loops: CDR1 MNHEY, CDR2 SMNVEV (reference sequence). The CDR3 contains 14 residues. With 5 bases clipped from V and 7 bases from J, the junction kept 6 bases outside the gene matches. CDR3 sequence reads: CASSPLAGGREQYF. In DNA, the CDR3 is TGTGCCAGCAGTCCACTAGCGGGGGGTCGGGAGCAGTACTTC.

The chain links TRBV5-8 to TRBJ1-5, with 8 positions matching TRBD1. Germline-derived CDR1 and CDR2 are SGHTS and YDEGEE. CDR3 length: 15 residues. V lost 4 bases and J lost 6; bases outside the gene matches: 9. CDR3 sequence reads: CASSPGDRGGQPQHF. CDR3 nucleotide sequence: TGTGCCAGCAGCCCGGGCGACAGGGGAGGTCAGCCCCAGCATTTT.

The J gene is TRBJ1-2, the V gene TRBV29-1; 7 bases are a match to TRBD1. This CDR3 is 14 amino acids long. Germline loops: CDR1 SQVTM, CDR2 ANQGSEA. V trimming: 1 base; J trimming: 2 bases; junction bases outside the gene matches: 4. CDR3 loop: CSVEGGGKNYGYTF. The DNA of the CDR3 is TGCAGCGTTGAAGGAGGGGGCAAAAACTATGGCTACACCTTC.

The genes are TRBV29-1 and TRBJ2-5; 7 positions match TRBD1. The germline CDR1 and CDR2 sequences are SQVTM and ANQGSEA. V was pared by 6 bases and J by 2 bases, with 6 bases of the junction left unmatched. This CDR3 has 13 amino acids. The CDR3 coding sequence is TGCAGCGTATACCGCAGGGGGCAAGAGACCCAGTACTTC. It yields the protein CSVYRRGQETQYF.

The chain carries TRBV19 and TRBJ2-1, with D possibly TRBD2 on 7 matching bases. CDR3 size: 16 residues. In germline, CDR1 is LNHDA, CDR2 SQIVND (reference sequence). V lost 6 bases to trimming and J lost 2 bases, with 17 bases between them. CDR3 bases: TGTGCCAGTAGGGGAGGGAAGGGGGAGGCCTACAATGAGCAGTTCTTC. Encoded protein: CASRGGKGEAYNEQFF.

The chain carries TRBV27 and TRBJ2-1; 8 nucleotides agree with TRBD2. The CDR3 runs 17 residues. V lost 5 bases, J lost 0 bases, and 9 bases stayed unmatched. Germline assignment: CDR1 MNHEY and CDR2 SMNVEV (reference sequence). In DNA form, the CDR3 reads TGTGCCAGCAGTCTCCGGACTAGCATGAGCTCCTACAATGAGCAGTTCTTC. Protein sequence: CASSLRTSMSSYNEQFF.

V and J are TRBV5-6 and TRBJ1-2; D perhaps matches TRBD1 (6 bases). Trimming cost V 0 bases and J 10 bases, with 16 bases left between them. This CDR3 region has 14 residues. Germline CDR1 reads SGHDT; CDR2 reads YYEEEE. The CDR3 reads CASSLDPSGESYTF. As DNA, the CDR3 is TGTGCCAGCAGCTTGGACCCATCAGGGGAATCCTACACCTTC.

The rearrangement joins TRBV11-3 to TRBJ2-5; D perhaps matches TRBD1 (5 bases). Germline V gives CDR1 SGHNT, CDR2 YENEEA. The CDR3 has 15 residues. The ends were cut back, 1 base at V and 1 base at J, with 10 bases in the middle. The CDR3 protein is CASSLGAGPQETQYF. The CDR3 nucleotides are TGTGCCAGCAGCTTAGGTGCAGGGCCCCAAGAGACCCAGTACTTC.

The chain couples TRBV19 to TRBJ1-2; 7 nucleotides match TRBD1. Germline values: CDR1 LNHDA, CDR2 SQIVND (reference sequence). The CDR3 contains 14 residues. The V gene end was trimmed by 4 bases and the J gene end by 5 bases; junction bases not matched to a gene: 7. The CDR3 DNA is TGTGCCAGTAGTAGAGACAGGGTCGGATATGGCTACACCTTC. It yields the protein CASSRDRVGYGYTF.

This clone was detected only once. The chain carries TRBV2 and TRBJ2-7; TRBD1 is a possible D gene (6 bases). V lost 11 bases and J lost 4, with 12 bases in between. This CDR3 region has 11 residues. Looked up from germline, CDR1 is SNHLY and CDR2 is FYNNEI. Here the CDR3 DNA reads TGTGCCCGAGGACAGCCGTACGAGCAGTACTTC. It yields the protein CARGQPYEQYF. Full variable domain (missing parts from reference TRBV2 and TRBJ2-7): EPEVTQTPSHQVTQMGQEVILRCVPISNHLYFYWYRQILGQKVEFLVSFYNNEISEKSEIFDDQFSVERPDGSNFTLKIRSTKLEDSAMYFCARGQPYEQYFGPGTRLTVT.

J is TRBJ2-5 and V is TRBV5-6; 13 nucleotides agree with TRBD2. This CDR3 spans 15 amino acids. CDR1 SGHDT and CDR2 YYEEEE come from the germline V gene. V trimming: 4 bases; J trimming: 2 bases; junction bases outside the gene matches: 2. This CDR3 is CASSGGLAGQETQYF. The CDR3 nucleotides are TGTGCCAGCAGCGGGGGACTAGCGGGACAAGAGACCCAGTACTTC.

This rearrangement joins TRBV7-3 to TRBJ1-1; no clear D. The V gene lost 5 bases and the J gene lost 3 bases, with 13 bases spanning the gap. In germline, CDR1 is SGHTA, CDR2 FQGTGA. This CDR3 contains 14 residues. DNA of the CDR3: TGTGCCAGCAGCCCCCGGGGAAGTCACACTGAAGCTTTCTTT. Encoded protein: CASSPRGSHTEAFF.

V and J are TRBV6-1 and TRBJ1-5; TRBD1 aligns across 7 bases. There are 13 residues in the CDR3. The V gene's germline CDR1 is MNHNS and CDR2 SASEGT. After removal of 8 bases from V and 7 bases from J, the junction contained 8 bases not matched to a gene. Here the CDR3 DNA reads TGTGCCAGCCAAGAGGGGGCATGGCAGCCCCAGCATTTT. It codes for CASQEGAWQPQHF.

J is TRBJ2-5 and V is TRBV30; 7 nucleotides agree with TRBD2. V lost 6 bases, J lost 5 bases, and 9 bases stayed unmatched. The CDR3 has 13 residues. The germline V gene has CDR1 GTSNPN and CDR2 SVGIG (reference sequence). The CDR3 loop is CACHKKGGETQYF. The CDR3 nucleotides are TGTGCCTGTCATAAGAAGGGAGGGGAGACCCAGTACTTC.

CDR3 in amino acids: CASSLAGPGFEQYF. The CDR3 nucleotides are TGTGCCAGCAGCTTAGCAGGGCCAGGGTTCGAGCAGTACTTC. The V gene is TRBV7-2, the J gene TRBJ2-7; the D gene is possibly TRBD1 (5 bases). CDR1 and CDR2 from the germline V gene are SGHTA and FQGNSA. With 0 bases removed from V and 6 bases from J, the gap between germline ends came to 12 bases. The CDR3 is made up of 14 amino acids.

In the case of this clone: Other DNA sequences of this sample code for an identical CDR3. The chain uses TRBV5-1 and TRBJ2-2, with 8 nucleotides matching TRBD2. This CDR3 spans 15 amino acids. The V gene's germline CDR1 is SGHRS and CDR2 YFSETQ. Trimming at V came to 5 bases and at J to 1 base, leaving 4 bases not matched to a gene. CDR3 sequence (DNA): TGCGCCAGCAGACTGGCGGGGGGGAACACCGGGGAGCTGTTTTTT. This sequence encodes CASRLAGGNTGELFF.

This clone has only a few counts. The chain employs TRBV15 and TRBJ1-4; maybe TRBD1 (6 bases). V was pared by 1 base and J by 8 bases, with 11 bases between. The germline gives CDR1 LNHNV, CDR2 YYDKDF (reference sequence). This CDR3 contains 14 residues. The CDR3 protein is CATSRGGQWEKLFF. The CDR3 DNA reads as TGTGCCACCAGCAGAGGGGGGCAGTGGGAAAAACTGTTTTTT. Together with reference TRBV15 and TRBJ1-4, the CDR3 gives the full variable domain: DAMVIQNPRYQVTQFGKPVTLSCSQTLNHNVMYWYQQKSSQAPKLLFHYYDKDFNNEADTPDNFQSRRPNTSFCFLDIRSPGLGDTAMYLCATSRGGQWEKLFFGSGTQLSVL.

V and J are TRBV18 and TRBJ1-1, with D perhaps matching TRBD1 (6 bases). The CDR3 contains 18 residues. Between the trimmed V and J ends, which lost 1 base and 1 base, there was a span of 19 bases. Germline V gene data show CDR1 as KGHSH and CDR2 as LQKENI. CDR3 residues: CASSPLVLTGQTNTEAFF. DNA of the CDR3: TGTGCCAGCTCACCACTAGTGCTTACAGGGCAGACGAACACTGAAGCTTTCTTT.

V is TRBV19 and J is TRBJ2-3; possibly TRBD1 for D (6 bases). Germline CDR1 LNHDA, CDR2 SQIVND (reference sequence). The CDR3 extends over 16 amino acids. Trimming took off 1 base at V and 0 bases at J, with 11 bases between the two ends. This CDR3 reads CASSIGGHFSTDTQYF. In nucleotides, the CDR3 is TGTGCCAGTAGTATAGGGGGACACTTTAGCACAGATACGCAGTATTTT.

The chain joins TRBV4-2 to TRBJ2-1; D might be TRBD1 (5 bases). Trimming removed 1 base from V and 4 bases from J, with 11 bases in between. This CDR3 is built from 15 residues. Germline V lookup: CDR1 LGHNA, CDR2 YNFKEQ. DNA of the CDR3: TGTGCCAGCAGCCAAGGCTACGACAGTTACAATGAGCAGTTCTTC. Translating it yields CASSQGYDSYNEQFF.

V and J are TRBV5-6 and TRBJ1-1; D gene unclear. Deletions cut 2 bases from V and 4 bases from J, with 9 bases between. Germline V gene sequence: CDR1 SGHDT, CDR2 YYEEEE. CDR3 length: 13 amino acids. CDR3: CASSFGGGTEAFF. In nucleotides, the CDR3 is TGTGCCAGCAGCTTCGGTGGTGGCACTGAAGCTTTCTTT. The whole variable domain, filled in from reference TRBV5-6 and TRBJ1-1, reads DAGVTQSPTHLIKTRGQQVTLRCSPKSGHDTVSWYQQALGQGPQFIFQYYEEEERQRGNFPDRFSGHQFPNYSSELNVNALLLGDSALYLCASSFGGGTEAFFGQGTRLTVV.

J is TRBJ2-3 and V is TRBV7-2; D is undetermined. CDR1 and CDR2 from the germline V gene are SGHTA and FQGNSA. This CDR3 region has 15 residues. The V and J ends lost 2 bases and 1 base respectively, with 10 bases between them. DNA of the CDR3: TGTGCCAGCAGCTTACTAGGTGCCCGCACAGATACGCAGTATTTT. Its translation is CASSLLGARTDTQYF.

The chain combines TRBV2 with TRBJ1-1, with D possibly matching TRBD1 (5 bases). Trimming left V 5 bases short and J 5 bases short, with 18 bases between. The CDR3 length is 15 residues. Germline CDR1 reads SNHLY; CDR2 reads FYNNEI. The CDR3 DNA follows: TGTGCCAGCAGTCCTTCGGTGGGGGGGTGGACTGAAGCTTTCTTT. It is translated as CASSPSVGGWTEAFF.

The CDR3 nucleotides are TGTGCCAGCAGCCGCCTCTTAGGGGACTATGGCTACACCTTC. It codes for CASSRLLGDYGYTF. The rearrangement uses TRBV11-2 and TRBJ1-2; weak D call: TRBD1 (5 bases). The CDR3 runs to 14 residues. Germline CDR1 reads SGHAT; CDR2 reads FQNNGV. Trimming removed 5 bases from V and 3 bases from J, with 13 bases in between.

Notes on this clone: Other DNA sequences of this sample code for an identical CDR3. The V gene is TRBV10-3, the J gene TRBJ2-7; maybe TRBD2 (6 bases). The CDR3 loop spans 15 amino acids. Per germline, CDR1 ENHRY and CDR2 SYGVKD. V gave up 2 bases and J gave up 0 bases, with 11 bases separating them. The CDR3 region has the DNA TGTGCCATCAGTGAGAGACTAGGTCTCTCCTACGAGCAGTACTTC. Residues: CAISERLGLSYEQYF.

This clone was counted only a few times. The chain links TRBV5-1 to TRBJ1-1, with D hard to call. CDR3 length: 15 amino acids. The V gene lost 4 bases and the J gene lost 6 bases, with 19 bases spanning the gap. Germline loops: CDR1 SGHRS, CDR2 YFSETQ. CDR3 in amino acids: CASSREEFSGAEAFF. The CDR3 DNA sequence: TGCGCCAGCAGCCGGGAGGAGTTCTCCGGCGCTGAAGCTTTCTTT. The full variable domain, its missing parts supplied by reference TRBV5-1 and TRBJ1-1, is KAGVTQTPRYLIKTRGQQVTLSCSPISGHRSVSWYQQTPGQGLQFLFEYFSETQRNKGNFPGRFSGRQFSNSRSEMNVSTLELGDSALYLCASSREEFSGAEAFFGQGTRLTVV.

The chain carries TRBV29-1 and TRBJ1-2; a possible D gene is TRBD1 (5 bases). The V end was cut by 4 bases, the J end by 6 bases, with 6 bases between. The germline V gene has CDR1 SQVTM and CDR2 ANQGSEA. This CDR3 has 10 amino acids. The CDR3 is CSVGGDGYTF. CDR3 DNA sequence: TGCAGCGTTGGGGGGGATGGCTACACCTTC.

This clone has only a few counts. This chain links TRBV7-9 with TRBJ1-6; D is uncertain. This CDR3 has 18 amino acids. With 5 bases removed from V and 0 bases from J, the gap between germline ends came to 17 bases. Germline assignment: CDR1 SEHNR and CDR2 FQNEAQ (reference sequence). CDR3 loop: CASSHTPVGSSYNSPLHF. In DNA form, the CDR3 reads TGTGCCAGCAGCCACACGCCGGTTGGGAGCTCCTATAATTCACCCCTCCACTTT.